Listed below are T cell receptor beta chains from one sample, sequenced in a study of T-cell memory formation after mild COVID-19. TCRdb analysed the 5' RACE reads with MiXCR anew, one entry per CDR3 protein. Counted here are roughly 280,000 distinct CDR3 sequences, roughly 8.2% occurring once; the ten biggest clones make up 20% to 25%. Sequencing was done on a sample of PBMCs or a T cell subset sorted from them (not recorded which). The receptor set was obtained from a man between 18 and 29 years old who had mild COVID-19 (a few samples of this study predate the infection). Cell type and time point are not known. Each CDR3 is given with its conserved first and last residue. A D gene is named only where the DNA matches it firmly. Clone size is given for some rows only: seen once, a few or many times, or a class if the clone is expanded.

cdr3_nt	cdr3_aa	clone_size	d_call	v_call	j_call
TGTGCCACCAGCAGAGATTTAGGTGCAGAAAACATTCAGTACTTC	CATSRDLGAENIQYF	NA	NA	TRBV15	TRBJ2-4
TGTGCCAGCAGTACACAGGGCATGGAGACCCAGTACTTC	CASSTQGMETQYF	few	NA	TRBV27	TRBJ2-5
TGCAGCGTTGAAGATCCGAACGGCTACACCTTC	CSVEDPNGYTF	few	NA	TRBV29-1	TRBJ1-2
TGTGCCAGCAGCGCCGGGGTCGGGGAGCTGTTTTTT	CASSAGVGELFF	NA	NA	TRBV9	TRBJ2-2
TGTGCCAGCACTTACCTCAATTATCGCTGGGAGGCCAACGTCCTGACTTTT	CASTYLNYRWEANVLTF	few	NA	TRBV7-9	TRBJ2-6
TGTGCCAGCAGTCAGGGGAGTAGAGTCAATGAGCAGTTCTTC	CASSQGSRVNEQFF	many	NA	TRBV27	TRBJ2-1
TGTGCCAGCGGAGAGGAGGGGGGCTCCTACAATGAGCAGTTCTTC	CASGEEGGSYNEQFF	many	NA	TRBV7-9	TRBJ2-1
TGTGCCAGCAGTTCCAGGGATGTTGAACCAGATACGCAGTATTTT	CASSSRDVEPDTQYF	few	NA	TRBV12-3/TRBV12-4	TRBJ2-3
TGTGCCAGCAGTTACCGGGGGCCCGGGGAGCTGTTTTTT	CASSYRGPGELFF	few	NA	TRBV6-2/TRBV6-3	TRBJ2-2
TGCGCCAGCAGCCAATCAGTGAACACTGAAGCTTTCTTT	CASSQSVNTEAFF	few	NA	TRBV4-1	TRBJ1-1
TGTGCCAGTAGCCTCCGGACAGGGAACTACGAGCAGTACTTC	CASSLRTGNYEQYF	NA	TRBD1	TRBV19	TRBJ2-7
TGTGCCAGCAGTGACTTCCGGGGGGGCCGTGGGGATACGCAGTATTTT	CASSDFRGGRGDTQYF	few	TRBD2	TRBV7-2	TRBJ2-3
TGTGCCAGCAGGCGTAACAGGGGGCTGGGGGAGACCCAGTACTTC	CASRRNRGLGETQYF	NA	TRBD1	TRBV12-3/TRBV12-4	TRBJ2-5
TGTGCCAGCAGCCCCATGACAGGTCAAGAGACCCAGTACTTC	CASSPMTGQETQYF	many	NA	TRBV7-9	TRBJ2-5